What follows describes a single TCR beta chain. Its antigen target is currently unknown. Qualities for individual bases were not recorded, and no much larger clone is one base off. The record originates from a study of blood T cell repertoires in COVID-19 (dated by TCRdb to 2018 to 2020). Notes on the research overall: Samples from collaborators originated in the United States, Italy and Spain and spanned both the acute and convalescent phases of COVID-19. The samples were drawn from two sources: the first 160 participants of the ongoing ImmuneRACE study, and fewer than 1,500 subjects contributed by 6 global collaborators. The dataset comprised deeply sampled blood TCRbeta repertoires from subjects exposed to, actively infected with, or recovered from COVID-19. The prospective study material was composed of cDNA or gDNA derived from T cells, B-cell-depleted T cells, or PBMCs. Where HLA class I and class II types were available, the types were taken from metadata supplied by the sample provider, not from assay-based typing. The repertoires were released in a freely available public database meant as a resource for research on the immune response to SARS-CoV-2. Sample metadata almost always included a de-identified subject ID, COVID-19 status, age in years and sex.

What the research found in general, with its limitations: The quantity of clinical and demographic metadata differed by source and by participant and was supplied without curation.

V is clipped by 2 bases and J by 5 bases, and the sequence between their germline boundaries is 13 bases long. The germline V gene (reference sequence) supplies CDR1 SGHKS and CDR2 YYEKEE. The CDR3, from cysteine to phenylalanine, totals 14 residues. Only CDR3 DNA is held: 42 bases, read in frame from base 1. TCRbeta CDR3 regions were amplified from genomic DNA by means of the immunoSEQ Assay, a bias-controlled multiplex PCR. The authors' pipeline ran thus. Within the assay, amplification of reference gene primers was used to estimate how many nucleated cells each sample contained. To quantify the absolute abundance of each unique TCRbeta CDR3 rearrangement, sequence reads were collapsed and filtered. For each sample, productive Simpson clonality was calculated by taking the square root of Simpson's diversity index across productive rearrangements. Sourced from immuneACCESS, this table was stored by TCRdb with only in-frame sequences that have V and J called. A share of the clones is absent; for the studies checked, an unresolved V gene accounts for under half, and the remainder has no known explanation. The V and J calls and clone size are taken from that table; D and trimming were inferred from the DNA. Recorded for this sample are just under 55,000 clones; around four fifths of them occurred a single time. The top ten hold roughly 2% of the sample.

The collaborating institutions used their own protocols to collect whole blood in K2EDTA tubes. For TCRbeta analysis, collaborators shipped samples as frozen whole blood, isolated PBMCs, or DNA extracted from either of those sample types. Sequenced sample: peripheral blood. In this chain, TRBV5-5 is recombined with TRBJ2-5; the D gene is perhaps TRBD2, from 6 matching bases. This TCR was recovered from a woman aged 60-75 years with acute or convalescent COVID-19. The DNA is TGTGCCAGCAGCTTTTTAGCGGTGTTTGAGACCCAGTACTTC. It translates to CASSFLAVFETQYF.